This T cell receptor beta chain derives from a study of blood T cells in healthy people across ages. Findings and caveats of the study: No conclusive comparison of naive versus antigen-experienced cells was possible with unsorted PBMCs.

Together with a sample-barcoded 5' primer, a J-beta primer mix was included in a second PCR lasting about 7 to 12 cycles. TCRdb re-analysed the 5' RACE reads in MiXCR, keeping a single row per CDR3 protein. This table holds hundreds of thousands of distinct CDR3 sequences, over 45% found once. In the case of this clonotype: Its target is not known.

From germline, CDR1 is SEHNR and CDR2 FQNEAQ (reference sequence). The CDR3 is 15 amino acids. V lost 5 bases, J lost 8 bases, and 8 bases stayed unmatched. This receptor was taken from a man under 40 in good health. Material for sequencing was blood. The rearrangement links TRBV7-9 to TRBJ1-4; TRBD1 aligns across 10 bases. CDR3 coding DNA: TGTGCCAGCAGCGAATCCGGGACAGGGGCCGAAAAACTGTTTTTT. It codes for CASSESGTGAEKLFF.